The entry below describes one T cell receptor beta chain. Carried by the TCR beta cDNA libraries were unique molecular identifiers. TCRdb used MiXCR to reprocess the PCR reads, holding one entry per CDR3 protein. The repertoire holds 750,000 to 900,000 distinct CDR3 sequences, with around 45% as singletons. These data belong to a study of post-analysis software for immune sequencing data. Whole-study context: Recorded disease courses covered relapsing-remitting, secondary progressive and progressive-relapsing multiple sclerosis. Some patients had no subtype annotation.

This TCR derives from a girl aged 5 to 17 with multiple sclerosis. Specimen: blood.

DNA of the CDR3: TGTGCCAGCAGCTCGGGACTAGCGGGATTCTACGAGCAGTACTTC. Amino acid sequence: CASSSGLAGFYEQYF. The rearrangement joins TRBV6-5 to TRBJ2-5, with TRBD2 matching over 13 bases. The J call may not be correct, given that the DNA end is closer to TRBJ2-7. The CDR3 is 15 residues long. Germline values: CDR1 MNHEY, CDR2 SVGAGI.